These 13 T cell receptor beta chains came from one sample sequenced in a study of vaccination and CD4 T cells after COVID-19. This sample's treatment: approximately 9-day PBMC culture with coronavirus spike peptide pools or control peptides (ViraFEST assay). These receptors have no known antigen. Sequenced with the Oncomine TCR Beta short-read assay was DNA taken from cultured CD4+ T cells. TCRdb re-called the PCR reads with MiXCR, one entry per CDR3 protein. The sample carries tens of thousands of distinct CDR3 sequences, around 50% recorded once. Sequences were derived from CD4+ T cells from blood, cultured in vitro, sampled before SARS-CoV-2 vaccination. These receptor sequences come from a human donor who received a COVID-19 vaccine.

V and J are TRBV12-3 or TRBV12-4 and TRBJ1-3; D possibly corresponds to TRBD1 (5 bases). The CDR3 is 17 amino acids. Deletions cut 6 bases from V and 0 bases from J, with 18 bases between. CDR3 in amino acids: CASSRGGGTASGNTIYF. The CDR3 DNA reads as TGTGCCAGCAGCCGCGGGGGAGGCACGGCCTCTGGAAACACCATATATTTT.

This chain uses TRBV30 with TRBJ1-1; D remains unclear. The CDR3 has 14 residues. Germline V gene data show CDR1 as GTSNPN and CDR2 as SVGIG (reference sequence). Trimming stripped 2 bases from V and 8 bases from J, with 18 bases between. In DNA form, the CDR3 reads TGTGCCTGGAGTCCGGAGTGGGTTTCCAGGGAAGCTTTCTTT. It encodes CAWSPEWVSREAFF.

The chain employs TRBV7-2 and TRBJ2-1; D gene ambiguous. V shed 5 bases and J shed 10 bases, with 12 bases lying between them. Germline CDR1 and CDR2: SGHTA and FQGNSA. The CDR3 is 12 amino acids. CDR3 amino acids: CASSKAAGEQFF. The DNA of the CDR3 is TGTGCCAGCAGCAAGGCGGCTGGCGAGCAGTTCTTC.

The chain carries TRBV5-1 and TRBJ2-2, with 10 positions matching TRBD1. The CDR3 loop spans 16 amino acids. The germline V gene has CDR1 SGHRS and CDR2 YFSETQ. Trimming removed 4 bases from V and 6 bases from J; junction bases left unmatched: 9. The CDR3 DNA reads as TGCGCCAGCAGCCCGGTGGCCGGGACAGGGGCCGGGGAGCTGTTTTTT. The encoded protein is CASSPVAGTGAGELFF.

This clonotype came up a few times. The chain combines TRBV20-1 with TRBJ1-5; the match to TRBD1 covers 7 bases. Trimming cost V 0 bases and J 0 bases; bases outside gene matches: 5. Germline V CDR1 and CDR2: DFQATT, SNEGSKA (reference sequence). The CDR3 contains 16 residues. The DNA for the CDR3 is TGCAGTGCTAGAGACCCGGGACAGTATAGCAATCAGCCCCAGCATTTT. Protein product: CSARDPGQYSNQPQHF.

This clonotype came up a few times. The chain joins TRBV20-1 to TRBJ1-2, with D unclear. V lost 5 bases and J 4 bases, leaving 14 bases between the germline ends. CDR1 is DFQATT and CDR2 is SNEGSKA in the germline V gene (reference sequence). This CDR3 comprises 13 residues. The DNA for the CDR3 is TGCAGTGCTGACCCAGGAAAAACCTATGGCTACACCTTC. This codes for CSADPGKTYGYTF.

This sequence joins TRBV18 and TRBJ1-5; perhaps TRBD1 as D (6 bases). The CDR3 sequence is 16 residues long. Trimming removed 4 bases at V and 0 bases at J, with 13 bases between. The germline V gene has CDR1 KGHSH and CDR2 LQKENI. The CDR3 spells CASSHRTVVSNQPQHF. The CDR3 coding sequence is TGTGCCAGCTCACATCGGACAGTCGTTAGCAATCAGCCCCAGCATTTT.

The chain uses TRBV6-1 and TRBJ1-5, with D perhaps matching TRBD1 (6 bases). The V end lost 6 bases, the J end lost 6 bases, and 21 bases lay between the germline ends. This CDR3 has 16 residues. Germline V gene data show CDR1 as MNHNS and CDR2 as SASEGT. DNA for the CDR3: TGTGCCAGCAGGTGGTCAGCGGGGGGCGAGGGTCAGCCCCAGCATTTT. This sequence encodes CASRWSAGGEGQPQHF.

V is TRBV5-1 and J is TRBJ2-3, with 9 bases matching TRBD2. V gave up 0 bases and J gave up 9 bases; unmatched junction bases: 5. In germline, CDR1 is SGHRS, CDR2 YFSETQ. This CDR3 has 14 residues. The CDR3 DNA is TGCGCCAGCAGCTTGGATTCTAGCGGGGAGACGCAGTATTTT. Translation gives CASSLDSSGETQYF.

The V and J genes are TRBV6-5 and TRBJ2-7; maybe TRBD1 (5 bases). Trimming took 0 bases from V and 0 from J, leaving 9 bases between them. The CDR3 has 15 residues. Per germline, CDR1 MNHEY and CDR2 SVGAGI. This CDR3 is CASSYSGQSSYEQYF. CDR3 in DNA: TGTGCCAGCAGTTACTCGGGGCAGTCCTCCTACGAGCAGTACTTC.

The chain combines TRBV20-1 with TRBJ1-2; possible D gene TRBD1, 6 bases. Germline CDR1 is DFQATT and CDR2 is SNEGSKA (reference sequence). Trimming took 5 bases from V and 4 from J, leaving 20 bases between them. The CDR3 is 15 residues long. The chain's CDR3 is CSAGTYRDDFYGYTF. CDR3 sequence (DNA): TGCAGTGCTGGAACGTACAGGGACGACTTCTATGGCTACACCTTC.

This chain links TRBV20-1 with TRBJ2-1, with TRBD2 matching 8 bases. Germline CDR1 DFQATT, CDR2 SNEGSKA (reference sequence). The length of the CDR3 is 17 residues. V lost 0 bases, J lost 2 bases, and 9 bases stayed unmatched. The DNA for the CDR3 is TGCAGTGCTAGAGATCGAAGCGGGGGAAATGCCTACAATGAGCAGTTCTTC. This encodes CSARDRSGGNAYNEQFF.

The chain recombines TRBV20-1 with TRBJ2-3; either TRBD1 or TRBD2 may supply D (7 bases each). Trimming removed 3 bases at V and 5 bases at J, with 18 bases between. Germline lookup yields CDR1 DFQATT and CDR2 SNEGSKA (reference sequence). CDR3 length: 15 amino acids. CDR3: CSARMQGGFVDTQYF. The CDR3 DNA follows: TGCAGTGCTAGGATGCAGGGGGGGTTTGTAGATACGCAGTATTTT.